The TCR beta chain under discussion was sequenced for a study of T-cell reconstitution after alpha-beta-depleted transplantation in children. Construction of the TCRbeta library involved unique molecular identifiers. TCRdb ran MiXCR on the PCR reads and lists one entry per CDR3 protein. This sample has 440,000 or so distinct CDR3 sequences, with approximately 11% found just once. Germline V lookup: CDR1 MNHEY, CDR2 SVGAGI. CDR3 size: 14 residues. The V segment lost 5 bases and the J segment 4 bases; nucleotides outside the gene matches: 5. This clonotype was recorded many times. The gene calls are TRBV6-5 and TRBJ1-1, with 9 bases matching TRBD1. The input for sequencing was PBMCs from the stem cell graft donor, taken from the stem cell graft. The TCR comes from a human donor who donated a stem cell graft to a child with acute myeloid leukemia. The CDR3: CASSIQGASTEAFF. The CDR3 nucleotides read TGTGCCAGCAGTATACAGGGGGCGAGCACTGAAGCTTTCTTT.